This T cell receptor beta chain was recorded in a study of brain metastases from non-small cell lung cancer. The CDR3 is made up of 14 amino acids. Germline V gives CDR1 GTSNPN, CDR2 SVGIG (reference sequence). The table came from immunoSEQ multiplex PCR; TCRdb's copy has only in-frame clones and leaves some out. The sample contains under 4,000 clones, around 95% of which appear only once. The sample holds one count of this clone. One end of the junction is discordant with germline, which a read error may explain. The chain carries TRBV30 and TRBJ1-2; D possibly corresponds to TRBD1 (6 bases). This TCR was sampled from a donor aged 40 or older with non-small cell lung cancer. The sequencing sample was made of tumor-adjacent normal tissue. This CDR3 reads CAWSLYRANYGYIF. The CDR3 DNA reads TGTGCCTGGAGTCTTTACAGGGCCAACTATGGCTACATCTTC.